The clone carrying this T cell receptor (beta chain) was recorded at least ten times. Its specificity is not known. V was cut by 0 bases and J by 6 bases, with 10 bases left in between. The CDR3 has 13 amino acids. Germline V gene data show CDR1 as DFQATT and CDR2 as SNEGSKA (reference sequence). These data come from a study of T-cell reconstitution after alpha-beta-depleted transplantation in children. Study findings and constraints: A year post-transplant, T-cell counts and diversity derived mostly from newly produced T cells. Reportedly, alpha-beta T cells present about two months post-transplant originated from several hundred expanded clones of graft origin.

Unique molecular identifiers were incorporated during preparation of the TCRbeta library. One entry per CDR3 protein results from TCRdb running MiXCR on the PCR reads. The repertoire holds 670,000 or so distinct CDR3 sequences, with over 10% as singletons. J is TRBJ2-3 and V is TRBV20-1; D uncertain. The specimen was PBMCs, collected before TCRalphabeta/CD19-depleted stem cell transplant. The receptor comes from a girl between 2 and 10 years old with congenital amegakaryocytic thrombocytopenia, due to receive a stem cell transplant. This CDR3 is CSARDPMIDTQYF. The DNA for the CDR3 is TGCAGTGCTAGAGACCCTATGATCGATACGCAGTATTTT.